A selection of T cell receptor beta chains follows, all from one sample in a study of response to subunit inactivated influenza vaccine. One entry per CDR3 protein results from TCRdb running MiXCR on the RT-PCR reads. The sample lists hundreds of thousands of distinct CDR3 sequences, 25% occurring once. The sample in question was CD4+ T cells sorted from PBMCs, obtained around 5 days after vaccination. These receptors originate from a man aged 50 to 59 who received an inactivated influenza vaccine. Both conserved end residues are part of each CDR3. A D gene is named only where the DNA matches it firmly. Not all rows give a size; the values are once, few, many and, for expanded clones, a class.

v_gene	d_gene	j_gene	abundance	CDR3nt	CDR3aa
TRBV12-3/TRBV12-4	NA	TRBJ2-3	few	TGTGCCAGCAGATCGCTTCCGGTTAGCACAGATACGCAGTATTTT	CASRSLPVSTDTQYF
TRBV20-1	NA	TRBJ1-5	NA	TGCAGTGCTAGTAACGGGGGGAGCAATCAGCCCCAGCATTTT	CSASNGGSNQPQHF
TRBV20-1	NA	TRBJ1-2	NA	TGCAGTGCTAGCGCACAGGAGGAGGGCTACACCTTC	CSASAQEEGYTF
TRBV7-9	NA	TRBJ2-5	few	TGTGCCAGCAGCACCGGGACACCCATATTGCACTTC	CASSTGTPILHF
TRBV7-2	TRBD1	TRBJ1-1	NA	TGTGCCAGCAGTCGGACAGGGGGACGAAACACTGAAGCTTTCTTT	CASSRTGGRNTEAFF
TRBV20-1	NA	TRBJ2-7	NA	TGCAGTGCTAGGTGGTCACATTACGAGCAGTACTTC	CSARWSHYEQYF
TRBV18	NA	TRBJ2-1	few	TGTGCCAGCTCACCACCCTGGAGCTCCTACAATGAGCAGTTCTTC	CASSPPWSSYNEQFF
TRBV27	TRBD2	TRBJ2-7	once	TGTGCCAGCAGTTTATCGCGGGGTATGGACGGGGGGACCTACGAGCAGTACTTC	CASSLSRGMDGGTYEQYF
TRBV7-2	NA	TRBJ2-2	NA	TGTGCCAGCAGCTTAGCCCTTTCTAGGACCGGGGAGCTGTTTTTT	CASSLALSRTGELFF
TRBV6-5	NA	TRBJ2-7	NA	TGTGCCAGCAGTTACTCGTATAGGGGGTCGACCTACGAGCAGTACTTC	CASSYSYRGSTYEQYF
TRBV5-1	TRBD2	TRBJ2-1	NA	TGCGCCAGCAGCGGTAGCGGGGGAACCTACAATGAGCAGTTCTTC	CASSGSGGTYNEQFF
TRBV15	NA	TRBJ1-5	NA	TGTGCCACCAGCAGAGAGATCTATAGCAATCAGCCCCAGCATTTT	CATSREIYSNQPQHF
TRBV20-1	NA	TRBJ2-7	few	TGCAGTGCTAGAGATCTCAGGGCCGTCTCCTACGAGCAGTACTTC	CSARDLRAVSYEQYF
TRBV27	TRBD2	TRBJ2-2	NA	TGTGCCAGCAGTCCGACCGCAGGACTAGCGGGGAACACCGGGGAGCTGTTTTTT	CASSPTAGLAGNTGELFF
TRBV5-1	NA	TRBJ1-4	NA	TGCGCCAGCAGCTTGTTCTCGAGGGACGGCTCCGAAAAACTGTTTTTT	CASSLFSRDGSEKLFF
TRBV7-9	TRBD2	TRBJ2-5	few	TGTGCCAGCAGCTTTAGCAGGACTAGCGGGATTCAAGAGACCCAGTACTTC	CASSFSRTSGIQETQYF
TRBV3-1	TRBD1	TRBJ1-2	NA	TGTGCCAGCAGCCCCTGGGACAGGGCGGTGAACTATGGCTACACCTTC	CASSPWDRAVNYGYTF
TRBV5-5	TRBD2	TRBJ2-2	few	TGTGCCAGCAGCTTATCGGGAGGGCCGGTCGGGGAGCTGTTTTTT	CASSLSGGPVGELFF
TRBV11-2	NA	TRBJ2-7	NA	TGTGCCAGCAGCTTAGGTTCCGCCGGGACCGGTGTTCCCTACGAGCAGTACTTC	CASSLGSAGTGVPYEQYF
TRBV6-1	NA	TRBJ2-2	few	TGTGCCAGCCTACAGGGTTTGAACACCGGGGAGCTGTTTTTT	CASLQGLNTGELFF
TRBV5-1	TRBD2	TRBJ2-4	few	TGCGCCAGCAGCGCCATAGCGGGAGCCTCCGACATTCAGTACTTC	CASSAIAGASDIQYF
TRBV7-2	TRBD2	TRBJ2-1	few	TGTGCCAGCAGCTTAGCCGGACTAGCGGGCTACAATGAGCAGTTCTTC	CASSLAGLAGYNEQFF
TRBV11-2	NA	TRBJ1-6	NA	TGTGCCAACAGCTTAGGTCGGGAGATCGGCTCACCCCTCCACTTT	CANSLGREIGSPLHF
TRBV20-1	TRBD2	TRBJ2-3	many	TGCAGTGCTAGAGTACTAGCGGGGGGAGGGGCAGATACGCAGTATTTT	CSARVLAGGGADTQYF
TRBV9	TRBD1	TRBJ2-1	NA	TGTGCCAGCAGCCGACAGGGACAGGGTTACAATGAGCAGTTCTTC	CASSRQGQGYNEQFF
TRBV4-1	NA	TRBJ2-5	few	TGCGCCAGCAGCCAGAGCCAGGGCGAGACCCAGTACTTC	CASSQSQGETQYF
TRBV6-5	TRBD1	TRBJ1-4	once	TGTGCCAGCAGTTTCAGGGGGAGGAGTGAAAAACTGTTTTTT	CASSFRGRSEKLFF
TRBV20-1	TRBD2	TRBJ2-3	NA	TGCAGTGCTAGAGTACTAGCGGGGTGGGGAGATACGCAGTATTTT	CSARVLAGWGDTQYF
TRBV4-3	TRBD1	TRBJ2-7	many	TGCGCCAGCAGCCTTCGGACAGGGGGCTTTGACGAGCAGTACTTC	CASSLRTGGFDEQYF
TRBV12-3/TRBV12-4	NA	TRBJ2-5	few	TGTGCCAGCAGATCCACAGGATCCGTCAGAGAGACCCAGTACTTC	CASRSTGSVRETQYF
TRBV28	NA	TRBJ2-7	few	TGTGCCAGCAGCCAAAACATCGAGCAGTACTTC	CASSQNIEQYF
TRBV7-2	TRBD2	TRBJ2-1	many	TGTGCCAGCAGCTTAGTTGGCGGGGGGGCACACAATGAGCAGTTCTTC	CASSLVGGGAHNEQFF
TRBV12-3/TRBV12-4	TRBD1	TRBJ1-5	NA	TGTGCCAGCAGTTTAGCGGACAGGGGTAATCAGCCCCAGCATTTT	CASSLADRGNQPQHF
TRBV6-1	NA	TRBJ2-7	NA	TGTGCCAGCAGAATCACAGGCGAGCAGTACTTC	CASRITGEQYF
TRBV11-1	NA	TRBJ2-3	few	TGTGCCAGCAGCTTAAAAACGGGAACTACAGATACGCAGTATTTT	CASSLKTGTTDTQYF
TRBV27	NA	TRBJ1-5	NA	TGTGCCAGCAGTCGCAGCTTTAGCAATCAGCCCCAGCATTTT	CASSRSFSNQPQHF
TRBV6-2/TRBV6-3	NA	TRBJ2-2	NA	TGTGCCAGCAGATATGACCCCGGGGAGCTGTTTTTT	CASRYDPGELFF
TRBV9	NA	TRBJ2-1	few	TGTGCCAGCAGCGTAGAAAGGGGTTACAATGAGCAGTTCTTC	CASSVERGYNEQFF
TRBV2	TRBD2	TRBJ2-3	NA	TGTGCCATCAGCCTGACCGCGGGGGGGCCGGTTAGCACAGATACGCAGTATTTT	CAISLTAGGPVSTDTQYF
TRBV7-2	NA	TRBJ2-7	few	TGTGCCAGCAGCCCCAATCCTCGGGCTTCCTACGAGCAGTACTTC	CASSPNPRASYEQYF
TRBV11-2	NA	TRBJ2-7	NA	TGTGCCAGCGGACCCGGGCCCCCCTACGAGCAGTACTTC	CASGPGPPYEQYF
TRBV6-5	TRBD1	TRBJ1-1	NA	TGTGCCAGCAGTTACCCGGACAGGGGTGGCACTGAAGCTTTCTTT	CASSYPDRGGTEAFF
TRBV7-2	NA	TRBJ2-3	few	TGTGCCAGCAGCTTTAGGAGAGACAGGTTTAGGTTGGATACGCAGTATTTT	CASSFRRDRFRLDTQYF
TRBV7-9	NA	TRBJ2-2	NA	TGTGCCAGCAGCTTCCCGCAGGGTAACCTAAACACCGGGGAGCTGTTTTTT	CASSFPQGNLNTGELFF